The 31 T cell receptor beta chains below come from one sample, sequenced in a study of lymphopenia after photon versus proton radiotherapy. TCRdb keeps only in-frame clones here, not all; method: immunoSEQ multiplex PCR. The table has around 59,000 clones, approximately 88% seen once. Material: peripheral blood, obtained from a patient treated with proton-based radiotherapy. Receptors originate from a man aged 55 to 69 with pancreatic cancer.

On this clone itself: Distinct nucleotide sequences in the sample also encode this CDR3. The CDR3 nucleotides are TGTGCCAGCAGCTTGGGCGGAATTTACGAGCAGTACTTC. This sequence encodes CASSLGGIYEQYF. The gene calls are TRBV5-8 and TRBJ2-7; unclear D gene. The CDR3 is made up of 13 amino acids. Germline V CDR1 and CDR2: SGHTS, YDEGEE. Trimming pared 0 bases from V and 4 bases from J, leaving 8 bases between.

CDR3 region: CASSELGTGGLNEQFF. CDR3 nucleotide sequence: TGTGCCAGCAGTGAACTCGGAACGGGAGGGCTCAATGAGCAGTTCTTC. V and J are TRBV25-1 and TRBJ2-1, with 8 nucleotides matching TRBD2. The CDR3 extends over 16 amino acids. The junction had 9 bases not matched to a gene; V was cut back by 2 bases and J by 6 bases. Germline values: CDR1 MGHDK, CDR2 SYGVNS.

The chain joins TRBV28 to TRBJ2-1; weak D call: TRBD2 (6 bases). CDR3 length equals 13 residues. With 5 bases removed from V and 4 bases from J, the gap between germline ends came to 9 bases. Per the germline V gene, CDR1 is MDHEN and CDR2 is SYDVKM. CDR3 in DNA: TGTGCCAGCAGTCTGGGACTGTACAATGAGCAGTTCTTC. Translating gives CASSLGLYNEQFF.

V usage is TRBV6-5 and J usage is TRBJ1-3; D uncertain. Germline V gene data show CDR1 as MNHEY and CDR2 as SVGAGI. The CDR3 runs to 13 residues. Trimming took off 9 bases at V and 0 bases at J, with 9 bases between the two ends. The CDR3 region is CASREASGNTIYF. In nucleotides, the CDR3 is TGTGCCAGTCGAGAAGCCTCTGGAAACACCATATATTTT.

The chain recombines TRBV28 with TRBJ2-1, with a weak D call TRBD1 (6 bases). Deletions cut 4 bases from V and 6 bases from J, with 16 bases between. CDR1 and CDR2 from the germline V gene are MDHEN and SYDVKM. CDR3 length: 15 residues. CDR3 in DNA: TGTGCCAGCAGTTCCAGACAGGCTGGTAGCAATGAGCAGTTCTTC. It codes for CASSSRQAGSNEQFF.

The CDR3 region has the DNA TGTGCCAGCAGCGGGGGGTATAGCAATCAGCCCCAGCATTTT. Translating gives CASSGGYSNQPQHF. This chain joins TRBV5-5 and TRBJ1-5; D may be TRBD1 (5 bases). Trimming shortened V by 4 bases and J by 0 bases, and 8 bases separated the two germline ends. From germline, CDR1 is SGHKS and CDR2 YYEKEE (reference sequence). The CDR3 length is 14 residues.

CDR3 DNA: TGTGCCAGCAATACAGACCGCTCTCCTAGGTACGAGCAGTACTTC. Protein sequence: CASNTDRSPRYEQYF. This sequence joins TRBV2 and TRBJ2-7; D unclear. The length of the CDR3 is 15 residues. The germline gives CDR1 SNHLY, CDR2 FYNNEI. V was shortened by 7 bases and J by 4 bases, with 20 bases between the two germline ends.

This chain uses TRBV29-1 with TRBJ2-6, with D perhaps matching TRBD2 (6 bases). The CDR3 totals 14 residues. Germline V CDR1 and CDR2: SQVTM, ANQGSEA. V lost 4 bases and J 2 bases, leaving 9 bases between the germline ends. DNA of the CDR3: TGCAGCGTTGGGGACTGGCCTGGGGCCAACGTCCTGACTTTC. Its translation is CSVGDWPGANVLTF.

The chain links TRBV2 to TRBJ2-7; perhaps TRBD2 as D (5 bases). V lost 8 bases to trimming and J lost 6 bases, with 11 bases between them. The CDR3 sequence is 11 residues long. The germline V gene encodes CDR1 SNHLY and CDR2 FYNNEI. CDR3 protein: CASLLVGEQYF. In DNA form, the CDR3 reads TGTGCCAGCTTACTAGTCGGCGAGCAGTACTTC. Variable domain in full (rest from reference TRBV2 and TRBJ2-7): EPEVTQTPSHQVTQMGQEVILRCVPISNHLYFYWYRQILGQKVEFLVSFYNNEISEKSEIFDDQFSVERPDGSNFTLKIRSTKLEDSAMYFCASLLVGEQYFGPGTRLTVT.

This chain links TRBV6-6 with TRBJ2-3; 7 nucleotides line up with TRBD2. The CDR3 consists of 14 residues. With 6 bases clipped from V and 2 bases from J, the junction kept 5 bases outside the gene matches. Germline V CDR1 and CDR2: MNHNY, SVGAGI (reference sequence). The CDR3 loop reads CASSPGTTTDTQYF. The CDR3, as DNA: TGTGCCAGCAGCCCCGGGACTACCACAGATACGCAGTATTTT.

The J gene is TRBJ2-1, the V gene TRBV19; D unresolved. The CDR3 is made up of 14 amino acids. The ends were cut back, 5 bases at V and 7 bases at J, with 15 bases in the middle. Germline V CDR1 and CDR2: LNHDA, SQIVND (reference sequence). The CDR3 DNA follows: TGTGCCAGTAGTCCTAGGACCCTGAAGAATGAGCAGTTCTTC. Protein sequence: CASSPRTLKNEQFF.

V usage is TRBV11-3 and J usage is TRBJ2-2, with 10 bases identical to TRBD2. This CDR3 has 15 amino acids. Germline V CDR1 and CDR2: SGHNT, YENEEA. Unmatched junction bases numbered 7, after V lost 6 bases and J lost 6 bases. DNA for the CDR3: TGTGCCAGCAGTCTAGCGGGAGTCGTCCCCGGGGAGCTGTTTTTT. Translating gives CASSLAGVVPGELFF.

V gene TRBV7-2 combines with J gene TRBJ1-1; possibly TRBD1 for D (6 bases). Trimming took 3 bases from V and 6 from J, leaving 14 bases between them. Looked up from germline, CDR1 is SGHTA and CDR2 is FQGNSA. The CDR3 is made up of 14 amino acids. The CDR3 DNA is TGTGCCAGCAGCTTTTCAGGGGTTGGGGCTGAAGCTTTCTTT. Its protein product is CASSFSGVGAEAFF.

V usage is TRBV11-2 and J usage is TRBJ2-7, with 11 positions matching TRBD1. The V and J ends lost 5 bases and 4 bases, in that order; junction bases with no gene match: 4. The germline CDR1 and CDR2 sequences are SGHAT and FQNNGV. This CDR3 has 14 amino acids. The CDR3 coding sequence is TGTGCCAGCAGCCCGGGACAGGGGGGGTACGAGCAGTACTTC. This encodes CASSPGQGGYEQYF.

The chain has TRBV5-1 and TRBJ2-2; 8 bases align to TRBD1. J gave up 5 bases and V 4 bases, and 4 bases lay outside the gene matches. CDR1 and CDR2 from the germline V gene are SGHRS and YFSETQ. The CDR3 consists of 14 residues. The CDR3 nucleotides are TGCGCCAGCAGCCGGACAGGGCGAACCGGGGAGCTGTTTTTT. Translating it yields CASSRTGRTGELFF.

This chain connects TRBV28 to TRBJ2-1; 8 bases match TRBD1. J gave up 3 bases and V 8 bases, and 6 bases lay outside the gene matches. Germline assignment: CDR1 MDHEN and CDR2 SYDVKM. The CDR3 loop spans 14 amino acids. The CDR3 sequence: CASEEDRDYNEQFF. CDR3 in DNA: TGTGCCAGCGAGGAGGACAGGGACTACAATGAGCAGTTCTTC.

The chain carries TRBV19 and TRBJ2-5; D remains unclear. Germline V gives CDR1 LNHDA, CDR2 SQIVND (reference sequence). Between the trimmed V and J ends, which lost 1 base and 5 bases, there was a span of 8 bases. This CDR3 spans 13 amino acids. The CDR3 sequence is CASSIGGIETQYF. As DNA, the CDR3 is TGTGCCAGTAGTATAGGGGGAATTGAGACCCAGTACTTC. Based on the CDR3 plus reference TRBV19 and TRBJ2-5, the full variable domain is DGGITQSPKYLFRKEGQNVTLSCEQNLNHDAMYWYRQDPGQGLRLIYYSQIVNDFQKGDIAEGYSVSREKKESFPLTVTSAQKNPTAFYLCASSIGGIETQYFGPGTRLLVL.

V gene TRBV14 combines with J gene TRBJ1-1; no definite D call. CDR1 and CDR2 from the germline V gene are SGHDN and FVKESK. The CDR3 runs to 15 residues. The V end lost 3 bases, the J end lost 5 bases, and 16 bases lay between the germline ends. CDR3 DNA sequence: TGTGCCAGCAGCCAGCTGCTGCGGCCTAAGACTGAAGCTTTCTTT. Protein product: CASSQLLRPKTEAFF.

This clone occurred once. The chain joins TRBV6-7 to TRBJ2-1, with TRBD2 matching over 11 bases. TRBV6-7 falls under the ORF class, with uncertain function. This CDR3 spans 21 amino acids. The V and J ends lost 2 bases and 4 bases, in that order; junction bases with no gene match: 19. The CDR3 DNA is TGTGCCAGCAGTTACCCTATGGGGGGCGGCACCGGGACTAGCGGATACAATGAGCAGTTCTTC. Its protein is CASSYPMGGGTGTSGYNEQFF.

The chain employs TRBV7-9 and TRBJ2-1; 13 positions match TRBD2. The CDR3 runs 19 residues. The V and J ends lost 5 bases and 5 bases, in that order; junction bases with no gene match: 15. Germline V CDR1 and CDR2: SEHNR, FQNEAQ (reference sequence). The CDR3 loop is CASSPRTSGSKTIDNEQFF. The CDR3 nucleotides are TGTGCCAGCAGCCCACGGACTAGCGGGAGCAAAACGATTGACAATGAGCAGTTCTTC.

The rearrangement joins TRBV18 to TRBJ2-5; no clear D. The germline CDR1 and CDR2 sequences are KGHSH and LQKENI. The CDR3 has 14 residues. Trimming cost V 2 bases and J 4 bases, with 11 bases left between them. The CDR3: CASSPSSWGETQYF. DNA of the CDR3: TGTGCCAGCTCACCATCCTCGTGGGGAGAGACCCAGTACTTC. The whole variable domain, remainder taken from reference TRBV18 and TRBJ2-5, is NAGVMQNPRHLVRRRGQEARLRCSPMKGHSHVYWYRQLPEEGLKFMVYLQKENIIDESGMPKERFSAEFPKEGPSILRIQQVVRGDSAAYFCASSPSSWGETQYFGPGTRLLVL.

The rearrangement joins TRBV15 to TRBJ2-5, with TRBD1 matching over 10 bases. Losses at the gene ends were 1 base for V and 5 bases for J; bases not matched to a gene: 1. Germline loops: CDR1 LNHNV, CDR2 YYDKDF (reference sequence). The CDR3 loop spans 14 amino acids. For the CDR3, the DNA is TGTGCCACCAGCAGAGGACAGGGGGCTGAGACCCAGTACTTC. This encodes CATSRGQGAETQYF.

CDR3 loop: CAWRPGQGTQYF. The DNA of the CDR3 is TGTGCCTGGAGGCCGGGACAGGGGACCCAGTACTTC. This rearrangement joins TRBV30 to TRBJ2-5; 9 nucleotides agree with TRBD1. Germline-derived CDR1 and CDR2 are GTSNPN and SVGIG (reference sequence). This CDR3 has 12 amino acids. The ends lost 3 bases at V and 7 bases at J; junction bases unmatched: 3.

The V gene is TRBV6-5, the J gene TRBJ1-6; the D gene is possibly TRBD1 (5 bases). The germline V and J ends were trimmed by 5 bases and 8 bases, with 16 bases remaining between them. In germline, CDR1 is MNHEY, CDR2 SVGAGI. CDR3 size: 15 residues. CDR3 in amino acids: CASSGGDWPHSPLHF. The CDR3 DNA reads as TGTGCCAGCAGTGGGGGGGACTGGCCCCATTCACCCCTCCACTTT.

The V and J genes are TRBV7-8 and TRBJ2-3; 9 bases line up with TRBD1. In germline, CDR1 is SGHVS, CDR2 FQNEAQ. V dropped 2 bases and J dropped 14; count of bases not matched to a gene: 11. This CDR3 contains 14 residues. DNA for the CDR3: TGTGCCAGCAGCTTATCCTCCGGGACAGGGACAGGGTATTTT. Its translation: CASSLSSGTGTGYF.

This chain connects TRBV28 to TRBJ2-5; D is unclear. The CDR3 sequence is 11 residues long. V lost 6 bases, J lost 3 bases, and 5 bases lay in between. Germline V CDR1 and CDR2: MDHEN, SYDVKM. The CDR3 protein is CASRAEETQYF. In nucleotides, the CDR3 is TGTGCCAGCAGGGCAGAAGAGACCCAGTACTTC.

This chain joins TRBV4-1 and TRBJ2-1; D gene unclear. V shed 2 bases and J shed 9 bases, with 8 bases lying between them. Germline lookup yields CDR1 MGHRA and CDR2 YSYEKL. The CDR3 has 12 residues. CDR3 protein: CASSQLGGEQFF. DNA for the CDR3: TGCGCCAGCAGCCAACTAGGCGGTGAGCAGTTCTTC.

The V gene is TRBV7-2, the J gene TRBJ1-4, with TRBD1 matching over 11 bases. Per the germline V gene, CDR1 is SGHTA and CDR2 is FQGNSA. The CDR3 is 14 amino acids. Trimming removed 4 bases from V and 8 bases from J; junction bases left unmatched: 3. CDR3 nucleotides: TGTGCCAGCAGCTCGGGACAGGGGGGCGAAAAACTGTTTTTT. Translation gives CASSSGQGGEKLFF.

The rearrangement uses TRBV5-8 and TRBJ1-5; D gene ambiguous. The CDR3 totals 18 residues. Trimming removed 3 bases at V and 0 bases at J, with 19 bases between. CDR1 is SGHTS, CDR2 YDEGEE, per germline. The CDR3: CASSSLLTSSYSNQPQHF. The DNA of the CDR3 is TGTGCCAGCAGCTCCCTACTCACAAGCTCCTATAGCAATCAGCCCCAGCATTTT.

The rearrangement uses TRBV5-1 and TRBJ1-3; 7 bases are shared with TRBD1. Germline trimming cut 3 bases from V and 3 bases from J; bases unmatched to any gene: 3. This CDR3 has 14 amino acids. The germline CDR1 and CDR2 sequences are SGHRS and YFSETQ. The CDR3 loop reads CASSSGTDGNTIYF. The CDR3 DNA sequence: TGCGCCAGCAGCTCAGGGACAGATGGAAACACCATATATTTT.

The J gene is TRBJ1-2, the V gene TRBV19; maybe TRBD1 (5 bases). Germline assignment: CDR1 LNHDA and CDR2 SQIVND (reference sequence). V shed 10 bases and J shed 6 bases, with 12 bases lying between them. This CDR3 spans 11 amino acids. CDR3 loop: CAILGADGYTF. The CDR3, as DNA: TGTGCCATCCTCGGGGCTGATGGCTACACCTTC.